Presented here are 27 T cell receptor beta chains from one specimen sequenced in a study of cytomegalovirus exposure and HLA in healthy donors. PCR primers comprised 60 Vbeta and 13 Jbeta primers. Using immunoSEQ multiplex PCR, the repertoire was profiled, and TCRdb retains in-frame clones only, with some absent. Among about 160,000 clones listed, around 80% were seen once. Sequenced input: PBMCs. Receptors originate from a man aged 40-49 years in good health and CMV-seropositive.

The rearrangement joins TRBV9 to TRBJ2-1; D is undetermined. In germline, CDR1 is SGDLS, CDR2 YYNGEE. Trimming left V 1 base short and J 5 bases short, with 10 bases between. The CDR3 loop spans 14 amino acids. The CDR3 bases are TGTGCCAGCAGCGTACTAGAGACGCACAATGAGCAGTTCTTC. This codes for CASSVLETHNEQFF.

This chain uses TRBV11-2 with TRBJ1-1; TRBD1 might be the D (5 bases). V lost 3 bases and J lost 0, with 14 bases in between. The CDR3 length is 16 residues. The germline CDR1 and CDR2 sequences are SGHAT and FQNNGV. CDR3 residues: CASSFEQGSLNTEAFF. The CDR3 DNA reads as TGTGCCAGCAGCTTTGAGCAGGGATCATTGAACACTGAAGCTTTCTTT. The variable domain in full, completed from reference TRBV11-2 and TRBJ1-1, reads EAGVAQSPRYKIIEKRQSVAFWCNPISGHATLYWYQQILGQGPKLLIQFQNNGVVDDSQLPKDRFSAERLKGVDSTLKIQPAKLEDSAVYLCASSFEQGSLNTEAFFGQGTRLTVV.

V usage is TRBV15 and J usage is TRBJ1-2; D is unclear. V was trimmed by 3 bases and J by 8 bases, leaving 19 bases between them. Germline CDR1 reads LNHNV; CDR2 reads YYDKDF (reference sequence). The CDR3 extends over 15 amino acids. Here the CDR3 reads CATSRDPGGLGGYTF. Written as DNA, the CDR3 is TGTGCCACCAGCAGGGATCCGGGAGGTCTTGGGGGCTACACCTTC.

CDR3 bases: TGTGCCAGCAGCGTAGACACAGAGACCCAGTACTTC. Translation gives CASSVDTETQYF. V usage is TRBV9 and J usage is TRBJ2-5; unclear D gene. With 0 bases removed from V and 4 bases from J, the gap between germline ends came to 4 bases. The CDR3 contains 12 residues. Germline loops: CDR1 SGDLS, CDR2 YYNGEE.

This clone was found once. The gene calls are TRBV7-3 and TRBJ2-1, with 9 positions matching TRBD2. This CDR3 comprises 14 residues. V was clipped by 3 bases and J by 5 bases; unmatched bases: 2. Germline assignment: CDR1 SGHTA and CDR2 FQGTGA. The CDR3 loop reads CASSLQREDNEQFF. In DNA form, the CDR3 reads TGTGCCAGCAGCTTGCAGCGGGAGGACAATGAGCAGTTCTTC. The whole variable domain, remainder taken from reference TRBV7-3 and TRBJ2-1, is GAGVSQTPSNKVTEKGKYVELRCDPISGHTALYWYRQSLGQGPEFLIYFQGTGAADDSGLPNDRFFAVRPEGSVSTLKIQRTERGDSAVYLCASSLQREDNEQFFGPGTRLTVL.

This chain's CDR3 is CASNPGVGASYEQYF. The DNA of the CDR3 is TGTGCCAGCAACCCCGGGGTGGGGGCGTCCTACGAGCAGTACTTC. The chain recombines TRBV2 with TRBJ2-7; TRBD1 might be the D (6 bases). The CDR3 is made up of 15 amino acids. Germline V lookup: CDR1 SNHLY, CDR2 FYNNEI. V shed 7 bases and J shed 1 base, with 17 bases lying between them.

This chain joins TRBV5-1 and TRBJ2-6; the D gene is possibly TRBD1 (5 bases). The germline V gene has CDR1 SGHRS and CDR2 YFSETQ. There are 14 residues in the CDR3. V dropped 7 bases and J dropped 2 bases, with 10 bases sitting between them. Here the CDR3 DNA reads TGCGCCAGCGCCCCCAGGGCTGGGGCCAACGTCCTGACTTTC. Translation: CASAPRAGANVLTF.

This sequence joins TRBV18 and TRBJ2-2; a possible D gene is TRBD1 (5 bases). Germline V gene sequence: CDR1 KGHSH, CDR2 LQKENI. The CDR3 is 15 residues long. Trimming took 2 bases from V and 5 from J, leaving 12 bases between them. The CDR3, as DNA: TGTGCCAGCTCACCATACCAGGGTTTAACCGGGGAGCTGTTTTTT. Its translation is CASSPYQGLTGELFF.

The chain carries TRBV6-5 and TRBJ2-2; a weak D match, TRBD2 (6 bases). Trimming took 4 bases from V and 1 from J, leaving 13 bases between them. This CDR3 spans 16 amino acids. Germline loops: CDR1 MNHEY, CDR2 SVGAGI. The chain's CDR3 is CASSSPGRGNTGELFF. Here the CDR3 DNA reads TGTGCCAGCAGTTCCCCAGGGCGGGGGAACACCGGGGAGCTGTTTTTT.

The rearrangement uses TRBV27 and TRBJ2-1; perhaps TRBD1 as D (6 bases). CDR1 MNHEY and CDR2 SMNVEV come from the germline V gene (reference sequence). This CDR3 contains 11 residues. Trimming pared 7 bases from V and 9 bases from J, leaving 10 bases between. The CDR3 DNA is TGTGCCAGCATCCGAGGGGGTGAGCAGTTCTTC. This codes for CASIRGGEQFF.

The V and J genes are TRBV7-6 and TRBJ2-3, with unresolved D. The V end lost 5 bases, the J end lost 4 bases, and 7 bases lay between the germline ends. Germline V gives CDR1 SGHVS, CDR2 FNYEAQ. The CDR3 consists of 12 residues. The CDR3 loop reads CASSPSADTQYF. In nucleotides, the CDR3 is TGTGCCAGCAGCCCAAGCGCAGATACGCAGTATTTT. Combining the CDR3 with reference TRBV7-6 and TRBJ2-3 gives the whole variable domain GAGVSQSPRYKVTKRGQDVALRCDPISGHVSLYWYRQALGQGPEFLTYFNYEAQQDKSGLPNDRFSAERPEGSISTLTIQRTEQRDSAMYRCASSPSADTQYFGPGTRLTVL.

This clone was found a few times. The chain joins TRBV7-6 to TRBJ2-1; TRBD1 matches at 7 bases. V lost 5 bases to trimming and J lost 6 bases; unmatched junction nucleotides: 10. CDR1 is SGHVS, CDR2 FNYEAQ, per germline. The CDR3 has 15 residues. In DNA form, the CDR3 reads TGTGCCAGCAGCCGAATGTCGACAGGGATCAATGAGCAGTTCTTC. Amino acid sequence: CASSRMSTGINEQFF.

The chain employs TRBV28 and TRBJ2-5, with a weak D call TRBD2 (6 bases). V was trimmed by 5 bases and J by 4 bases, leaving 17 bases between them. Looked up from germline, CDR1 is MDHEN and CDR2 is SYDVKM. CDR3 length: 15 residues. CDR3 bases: TGTGCCAGCAGTGCCCCTGGTGGGGGGTCAGAGACCCAGTACTTC. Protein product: CASSAPGGGSETQYF.

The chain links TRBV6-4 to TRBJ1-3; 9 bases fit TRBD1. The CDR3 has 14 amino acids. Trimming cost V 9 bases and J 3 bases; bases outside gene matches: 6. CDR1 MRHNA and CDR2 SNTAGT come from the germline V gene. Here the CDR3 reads CARTGGKFGNTIYF. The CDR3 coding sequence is TGTGCCAGGACAGGGGGTAAATTTGGAAACACCATATATTTT.

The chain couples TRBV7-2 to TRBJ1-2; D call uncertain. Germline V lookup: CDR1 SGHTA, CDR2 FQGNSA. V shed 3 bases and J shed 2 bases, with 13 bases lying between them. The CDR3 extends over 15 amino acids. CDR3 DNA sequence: TGTGCCAGCAGCTTCCGTAGAGAAATAAACTATGGCTACACCTTC. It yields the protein CASSFRREINYGYTF.

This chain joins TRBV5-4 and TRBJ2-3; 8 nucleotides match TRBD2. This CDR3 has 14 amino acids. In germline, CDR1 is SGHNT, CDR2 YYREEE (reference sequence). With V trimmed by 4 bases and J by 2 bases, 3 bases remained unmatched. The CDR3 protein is CASSTTSDTDTQYF. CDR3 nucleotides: TGTGCCAGCAGCACGACTAGCGACACAGATACGCAGTATTTT.

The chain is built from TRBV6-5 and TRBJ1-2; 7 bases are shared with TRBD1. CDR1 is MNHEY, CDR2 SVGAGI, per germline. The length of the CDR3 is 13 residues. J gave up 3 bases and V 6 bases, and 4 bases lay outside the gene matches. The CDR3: CASSRGTDYGYTF. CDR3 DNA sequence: TGTGCCAGCAGCCGGGGGACAGACTATGGCTACACCTTC.

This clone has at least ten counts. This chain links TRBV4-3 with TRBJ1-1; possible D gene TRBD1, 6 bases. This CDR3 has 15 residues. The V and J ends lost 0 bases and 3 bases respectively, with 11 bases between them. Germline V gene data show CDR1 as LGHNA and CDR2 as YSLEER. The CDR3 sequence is CASSQDPNRDTEAFF. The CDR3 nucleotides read TGCGCCAGCAGCCAAGATCCGAACAGGGACACTGAAGCTTTCTTT.

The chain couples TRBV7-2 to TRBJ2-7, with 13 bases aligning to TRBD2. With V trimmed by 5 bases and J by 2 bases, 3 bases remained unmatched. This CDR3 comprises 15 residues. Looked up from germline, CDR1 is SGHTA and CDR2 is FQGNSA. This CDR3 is CASSMGLAGPYEQYF. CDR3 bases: TGTGCCAGCAGCATGGGACTAGCGGGGCCCTACGAGCAGTACTTC.

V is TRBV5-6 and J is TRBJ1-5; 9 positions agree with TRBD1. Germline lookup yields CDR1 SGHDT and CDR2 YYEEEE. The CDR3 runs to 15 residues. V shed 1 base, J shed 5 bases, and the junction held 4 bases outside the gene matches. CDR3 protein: CASSLWDRDDQPQHF. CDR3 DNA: TGTGCCAGCAGCTTGTGGGACAGGGACGATCAGCCCCAGCATTTT.

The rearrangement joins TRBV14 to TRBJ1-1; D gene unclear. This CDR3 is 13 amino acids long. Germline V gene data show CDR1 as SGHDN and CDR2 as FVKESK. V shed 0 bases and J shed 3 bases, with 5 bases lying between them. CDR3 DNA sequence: TGTGCCAGCAGCCAAGAAACAGACACTGAAGCTTTCTTT. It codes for CASSQETDTEAFF.

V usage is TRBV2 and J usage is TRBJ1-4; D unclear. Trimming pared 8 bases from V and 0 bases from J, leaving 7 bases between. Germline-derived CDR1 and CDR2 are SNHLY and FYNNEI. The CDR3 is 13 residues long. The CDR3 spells CASEGSTNEKLFF. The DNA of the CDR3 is TGTGCCAGCGAGGGATCAACTAATGAAAAACTGTTTTTT.

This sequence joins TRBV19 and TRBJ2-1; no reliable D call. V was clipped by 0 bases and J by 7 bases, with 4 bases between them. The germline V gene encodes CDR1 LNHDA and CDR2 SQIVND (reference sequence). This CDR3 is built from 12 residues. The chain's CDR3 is CASSIDLNEQFF. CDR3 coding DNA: TGTGCCAGTAGTATAGATCTGAATGAGCAGTTCTTC. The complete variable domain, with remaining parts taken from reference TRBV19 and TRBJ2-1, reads DGGITQSPKYLFRKEGQNVTLSCEQNLNHDAMYWYRQDPGQGLRLIYYSQIVNDFQKGDIAEGYSVSREKKESFPLTVTSAQKNPTAFYLCASSIDLNEQFFGPGTRLTVL.

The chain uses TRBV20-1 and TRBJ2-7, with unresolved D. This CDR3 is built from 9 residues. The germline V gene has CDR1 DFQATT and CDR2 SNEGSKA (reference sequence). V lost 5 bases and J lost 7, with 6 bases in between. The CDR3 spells CSAEREQYF. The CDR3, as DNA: TGCAGTGCTGAGCGAGAGCAGTACTTC.

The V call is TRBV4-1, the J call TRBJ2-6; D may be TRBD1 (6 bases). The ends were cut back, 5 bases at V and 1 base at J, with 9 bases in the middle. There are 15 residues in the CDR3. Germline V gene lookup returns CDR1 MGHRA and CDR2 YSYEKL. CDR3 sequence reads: CASSRQASGANVLTF. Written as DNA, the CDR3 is TGCGCCAGCAGCAGACAGGCTTCTGGGGCCAACGTCCTGACTTTC.

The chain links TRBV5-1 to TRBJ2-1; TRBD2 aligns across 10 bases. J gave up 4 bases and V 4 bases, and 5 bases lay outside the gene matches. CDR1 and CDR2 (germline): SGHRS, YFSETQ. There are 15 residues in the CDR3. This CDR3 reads CASSRSGGDYNEQFF. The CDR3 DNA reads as TGCGCCAGCAGCAGGAGCGGGGGGGATTACAATGAGCAGTTCTTC.

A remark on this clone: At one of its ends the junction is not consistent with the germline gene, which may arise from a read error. The DNA for the CDR3 is TGTTCCAGCAGCTTAGCGGGGACAACCCGAAGCTATGGCTACACCTTC. This encodes CSSSLAGTTRSYGYTF. The chain combines TRBV7-9 with TRBJ1-2; D perhaps matches TRBD1 (6 bases). CDR3 length: 16 amino acids. CDR1 is SEHNR, CDR2 FQNEAQ, per germline (reference sequence). The variable domain in full, completed from reference TRBV7-9 and TRBJ1-2, reads DTGVSQNPRHKITKRGQNVTFRCDPISEHNRLYWYRQTLGQGPEFLTYFQNEAQLEKSRLLSDRFSAERPKGSFSTLEIQRTEQGDSAMYLCSSSLAGTTRSYGYTFGSGTRLTVV.